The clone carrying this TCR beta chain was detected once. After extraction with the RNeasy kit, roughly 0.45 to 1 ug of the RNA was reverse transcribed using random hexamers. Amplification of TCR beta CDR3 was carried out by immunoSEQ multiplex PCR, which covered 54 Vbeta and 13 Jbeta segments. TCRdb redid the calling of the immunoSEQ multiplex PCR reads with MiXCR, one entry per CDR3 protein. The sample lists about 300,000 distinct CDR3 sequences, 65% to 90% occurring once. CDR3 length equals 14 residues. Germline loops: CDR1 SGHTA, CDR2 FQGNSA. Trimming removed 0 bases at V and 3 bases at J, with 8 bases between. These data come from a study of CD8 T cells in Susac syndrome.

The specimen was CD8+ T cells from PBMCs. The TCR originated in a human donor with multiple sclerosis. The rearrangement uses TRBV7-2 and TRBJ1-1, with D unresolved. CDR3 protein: CASSLADVYTEAFF. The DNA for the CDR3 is TGTGCCAGCAGCTTAGCGGATGTTTACACTGAAGCTTTCTTT.